This T cell receptor (beta chain) emerged from a study of response to subunit inactivated influenza vaccine. Germline values: CDR1 SGHRS, CDR2 YFSETQ. The CDR3 runs to 13 residues. V lost 0 bases and J lost 9, with 10 bases in between. TCRdb redid the calling of the RT-PCR reads with MiXCR, one entry per CDR3 protein. The sample yields under 850,000 distinct CDR3 sequences, 15% to 20% seen once. This clonotype was picked up a small number of times. Its antigen remains unidentified. Findings and limits, study-wide: The authors suggested that every seasonal influenza vaccination recruits few new T cells.

The source material was PBMCs from blood, sampled around 5 days after vaccination. V usage is TRBV5-1 and J usage is TRBJ2-1; D gene ambiguous. The clonotype comes from a man aged 50-60 years who received an inactivated influenza vaccine. The CDR3 is CASSLGSLREQFF. The CDR3 bases are TGCGCCAGCAGCTTGGGGAGCCTCCGTGAGCAGTTCTTC. Together with reference TRBV5-1 and TRBJ2-1, the CDR3 gives the full variable domain: KAGVTQTPRYLIKTRGQQVTLSCSPISGHRSVSWYQQTPGQGLQFLFEYFSETQRNKGNFPGRFSGRQFSNSRSEMNVSTLELGDSALYLCASSLGSLREQFFGPGTRLTVL.